One sample yielded the 16 T cell receptor beta chains listed below, sequenced in a study of molecular identifiers for immune sequencing clone quantification. TCRdb re-called the PCR reads with MiXCR, one entry per CDR3 protein. The sample lists approximately 90,000 distinct CDR3 sequences, 21% occurring once. The sequencing sample was made of naive CD8+ T cells from blood, with Jurkat cell RNA spiked in. Specified subset: FACS-sorted CD8+CD4-CCR7+CD45RA+ naive T cells. The receptors stem from a human donor in good health. Some libraries in this study had Jurkat cell RNA spiked in.

Worth noting for this clonotype: This may stem from a read error, because a much larger clone lies one nucleotide away. J is TRBJ2-7 and V is TRBV7-9; tentatively, D is TRBD1 (8 bases). CDR3 size: 17 residues. Germline V lookup: CDR1 SEHNR, CDR2 FQNEAQ (reference sequence). The ends were cut back, 1 base at V and 6 bases at J, with 22 bases in the middle. The CDR3 here is CASSLGQRTGRDCEQYF. In DNA form, the CDR3 reads TGTGCCAGCAGCTTAGGCCAACGGACAGGGAGGGACTGCGAGCAGTACTTC.

There are many counts of this clonotype. The chain uses TRBV6-1 and TRBJ2-7, with D maybe TRBD1 (6 bases). CDR3 length: 13 amino acids. V gave up 6 bases and J gave up 2 bases, with 11 bases separating them. CDR1 and CDR2 (germline): MNHNS, SASEGT. The CDR3 loop reads CASSPGVAYEQYF. CDR3 DNA: TGTGCCAGCAGCCCAGGGGTCGCCTACGAGCAGTACTTC.

The chain carries TRBV5-3 and TRBJ2-2; 10 nucleotides agree with TRBD1. TRBV5-3 is an ORF, and what it does is uncertain. V shed 2 bases and J 4 bases; nucleotides not matched to a gene: 14. The CDR3 is made up of 19 amino acids. In DNA form, the CDR3 reads TGTGCCAGAAGCTTTTCGACAGGGGGCTCTAAGGATGGCACCGGGGAGCTGTTTTTT. Translation gives CARSFSTGGSKDGTGELFF.

Turning to this clonotype: Since a much larger clone is just one base distant, this may be a read error. The genes are TRBV7-2 and TRBJ1-3, with TRBD1 matching over 8 bases. This CDR3 comprises 15 residues. The germline V gene has CDR1 SGHTA and CDR2 FQGNSA. The CDR3 DNA reads TGTGCCAGCAGCCCCCACACAGGGGGAGGAGACACCACATATTTT. Its protein is CASSPHTGGGDTTYF. The full variable domain, with the rest looked up from reference TRBV7-2 and TRBJ1-3, is GAGVSQSPSNKVTEKGKDVELRCDPISGHTALYWYRQSLGQGLEFLIYFQGNSAPDKSGLPSDRFSAERTGGSVSTLTIQRTQQEDSAVYLCASSPHTGGGDTTYFGEGSWLTVV.

With regard to this clonotype: Being one base from a much bigger clone, this may be a read error. The rearrangement uses TRBV7-6 and TRBJ2-7, with TRBD2 as a possible D gene (5 bases). Germline V CDR1 and CDR2: SGHVS, FNYEAQ. This CDR3 region has 16 residues. This CDR3 is CASSTRVSQRPYEQCF. The CDR3 DNA is TGTGCCAGCAGCACGAGGGTTAGCCAACGGCCCTACGAGCAGTGCTTC.

This chain uses TRBV29-1 with TRBJ2-7; 7 bases are a match to TRBD2. The germline gives CDR1 SQVTM, CDR2 ANQGSEA. The CDR3 spans 14 residues. Trimming cost V 6 bases and J 0 bases; bases outside gene matches: 8. The CDR3, as DNA: TGCAGCGTCGCAGGGAGGGAGTTCTCCTACGAGCAGTACTTC. Protein sequence: CSVAGREFSYEQYF.

This clonotype was observed at least ten times. The CDR3 reads CASSAGFTEAFF. Written as DNA, the CDR3 is TGTGCCAGCAGCGCCGGATTCACTGAAGCTTTCTTT. This rearrangement joins TRBV5-5 to TRBJ1-1; D is uncertain. CDR3 size: 12 residues. V lost 4 bases, J lost 4 bases, and 8 bases lay in between. Germline V CDR1 and CDR2: SGHKS, YYEKEE (reference sequence).

The table lists this clonotype with many counts. The chain has TRBV20-1 and TRBJ2-3, with D uncertain. Trimming took 5 bases from V and 0 from J, leaving 9 bases between them. Germline V CDR1 and CDR2: DFQATT, SNEGSKA (reference sequence). The CDR3 is 13 residues long. The CDR3 loop reads CSARARSTDTQYF. The CDR3 DNA is TGCAGTGCTCGGGCGAGGAGCACAGATACGCAGTATTTT.

This clonotype came up many times. The chain recombines TRBV30 with TRBJ2-3; 7 positions match TRBD1. There are 14 residues in the CDR3. V dropped 3 bases and J dropped 0; count of bases not matched to a gene: 3. In germline, CDR1 is GTSNPN, CDR2 SVGIG (reference sequence). In nucleotides, the CDR3 is TGTGCCTGGAGGCGGACAGGAAGCACAGATACGCAGTATTTT. Protein: CAWRRTGSTDTQYF.

The chain joins TRBV19 to TRBJ2-1, with TRBD2 identical over 10 bases. The junction had 4 bases not matched to a gene; V was cut back by 4 bases and J by 4 bases. The CDR3 totals 15 residues. The germline CDR1 and CDR2 sequences are LNHDA and SQIVND (reference sequence). For the CDR3, the DNA is TGTGCCAGTAGTACTTGGACTAGCGGATACAATGAGCAGTTCTTC. Translated: CASSTWTSGYNEQFF.

This clonotype has ten or more counts. The chain recombines TRBV13 with TRBJ2-6, with a tentative D call TRBD2 (5 bases). V shed 1 base and J shed 2 bases, with 6 bases lying between them. CDR3 length: 15 residues. The germline CDR1 and CDR2 sequences are PRHDT and FYEKMQ (reference sequence). The CDR3 nucleotides read TGTGCCAGCAGCTTAGAGAGGGCTGGGGCCAACGTCCTGACTTTC. Its translation is CASSLERAGANVLTF.

In this sample, this clonotype turned up many times. The chain employs TRBV27 and TRBJ2-2; perhaps D is TRBD1 or TRBD2 (5 bases each). The germline V gene encodes CDR1 MNHEY and CDR2 SMNVEV (reference sequence). The CDR3 is 14 residues long. Between the trimmed V and J ends, which lost 6 bases and 4 bases, there was a span of 12 bases. CDR3 bases: TGTGCCAGCAGCCAGGGAGCGGTCACCGGGGAGCTGTTTTTT. This translates into CASSQGAVTGELFF.

This clonotype was observed a handful of times. Just one base apart from a much larger clone, this may be a read error. The rearrangement joins TRBV4-1 to TRBJ2-5; D unclear. CDR1 MGHRA and CDR2 YSYEKL come from the germline V gene. The CDR3 is made up of 14 amino acids. In nucleotides, the CDR3 is TGCGCCAGCAGCCAAGACCCAGCAGCAGAGATCCAGTACTTC. It is translated as CASSQDPAAEIQYF.

This clonotype was seen a handful of times. V usage is TRBV7-9 and J usage is TRBJ1-2; unclear D gene. Germline CDR1 reads SEHNR; CDR2 reads FQNEAQ (reference sequence). The CDR3 length is 15 residues. Trimming stripped 5 bases from V and 0 bases from J, with 13 bases between. The CDR3 sequence: CASSPSAVSNYGYTF. Written as DNA, the CDR3 is TGTGCCAGCAGCCCCTCCGCGGTCTCTAACTATGGCTACACCTTC.

There are many counts of this clonotype. The rearrangement links TRBV4-1 to TRBJ2-3; possible D gene TRBD1, 6 bases. Looked up from germline, CDR1 is MGHRA and CDR2 is YSYEKL. The V gene lost 1 base and the J gene lost 4 bases, with 9 bases spanning the gap. CDR3 length: 14 amino acids. The CDR3 sequence: CASSQGQGPDTQYF. Here the CDR3 DNA reads TGCGCCAGCAGCCAAGGTCAGGGGCCAGATACGCAGTATTTT.

This clonotype has only a few counts. J is TRBJ2-2 and V is TRBV14; D remains ambiguous. The germline V gene encodes CDR1 SGHDN and CDR2 FVKESK. This CDR3 is built from 15 residues. V was clipped by 0 bases and J by 5 bases, with 10 bases between them. DNA for the CDR3: TGTGCCAGCAGCCAAGAGAGTAGCAATACCGGGGAGCTGTTTTTT. Protein: CASSQESSNTGELFF.